This TCR beta chain was documented in a study of control samples from healthy donors and cancer patients. Some clones are missing from TCRdb's copy, which holds only in-frame ones; the method was immunoSEQ multiplex PCR. Counted here are about 130,000 clones, roughly 92% occurring once; the ten biggest clones make up around 0.6%. Germline loops: CDR1 MGHDK, CDR2 SYGVNS. The CDR3 is made up of 13 amino acids. Trimming removed 11 bases from V and 3 bases from J, with 13 bases in between. V and J are TRBV25-1 and TRBJ2-2; D is unresolved. The receptor was derived from a man older than 75 with head and neck cancer. The sequenced sample consisted of PBMCs. For the CDR3, the DNA is TGTGCCTCCCGAGGAAGAGACACCGGGGAGCTGTTTTTT. Encoded protein: CASRGRDTGELFF.